This is a list of T cell receptor beta chains from one sample in a study of blood T cells in healthy people across ages. Each CDR3 protein gets one entry after TCRdb re-called the 5' RACE reads with MiXCR. The data hold 1.5 million to 2 million distinct CDR3 sequences, with 39% observed a single time. Sequenced sample: blood. The receptors originated from a human donor in good health. Each CDR3 is given with its conserved first and last residue. Each record gives: V gene, clone size, D gene, J gene, CDR3 DNA, CDR3 protein. The D gene is left open where the match is weak. Clone size is shown for a subset of rows, as once, few, many or a class of expanded clone.

TRBV11-2	.	.	TRBJ2-1	TGTGCCAGCAGCTTAGGGGAGCTCTACAATGAGCAGTTCTTC	CASSLGELYNEQFF
TRBV4-1	.	.	TRBJ1-1	TGCGCCAGCAGCTCAATTCAGGGCCCGAACACTGAAGCTTTCTTT	CASSSIQGPNTEAFF
TRBV6-2/TRBV6-3	.	.	TRBJ1-1	TGTGCCAGCAGTTACCGGGCGGAGTGGGCTAACACTGAAGCTTTCTTT	CASSYRAEWANTEAFF
TRBV7-9	many	.	TRBJ2-1	TGTGCCAGCAGCTTAGGGACACTGAATGAGCAGTTCTTC	CASSLGTLNEQFF
TRBV4-3	few	.	TRBJ1-4	TGCGCCCGCAGCCAAGATCCCGGGGGGTTTAATGAAAAACTGTTTTTT	CARSQDPGGFNEKLFF
TRBV6-1	.	TRBD2	TRBJ2-4	TGTGCCAGCACTAATAGCGGGGGGCCCCGGGGGGGCTACAATGAGCAGTACTTC	CASTNSGGPRGGYNEQYF
TRBV27	few	.	TRBJ2-3	TGTGCCAGCAGACAGGGCAGGAACACAGATACGCAGTATTTT	CASRQGRNTDTQYF
TRBV6-2/TRBV6-3	many	.	TRBJ1-2	TGTGCCAGCAGTTACAGCTATGGCTACACCTTC	CASSYSYGYTF
TRBV4-2	few	.	TRBJ1-4	TGTGCCAGCAGCCAAGATCGTGCGATGGCAACTAATGAAAAACTGTTTTTT	CASSQDRAMATNEKLFF
TRBV10-3	.	.	TRBJ2-5	TGTGCCATCAGTAGCACAGGTGCTCAAGAGACCCAGTACTTC	CAISSTGAQETQYF
TRBV4-1	few	TRBD1	TRBJ2-7	TGCGCCAGCAAATCCACAGGGGGTTACGAGCAGTACTTC	CASKSTGGYEQYF